Listed here is a single T cell receptor (beta chain). This sample is part of a study of shared clonotypes between healthy human individuals. Trimming took 5 bases from V and 4 from J; bases not matched to a gene: 7. This CDR3 comprises 15 residues. Germline V CDR1 and CDR2: GTSNPN, SVGIG (reference sequence). Sequencing used immunoSEQ multiplex PCR; TCRdb keeps in-frame clones, though not all of them. The sample shows 950,000 to 1,200,000 clones, 60% to 80% of them seen only once. The sequencing sample was made of memory CD4+ T cells from PBMCs. The subset was: CD45RA-negative fraction. This chain uses TRBV30 with TRBJ2-2; TRBD2 agrees at 10 bases. The clonotype originates from a man in his late teens or twenties in good health. Some clones in this sample may be carry-over from other donors' samples. The CDR3 bases are TGTGCCTGGTGGTGGAGCGGGAGGGCCACCGGGGAGCTGTTTTTT. Amino acids: CAWWWSGRATGELFF. Combining the CDR3 with reference TRBV30 and TRBJ2-2 gives the whole variable domain SQTIHQWPATLVQPVGSPLSLECTVEGTSNPNLYWYRQAAGRGLQLLFYSVGIGQISSEVPQNLSASRPQDRQFILSSKKLLLSDSGFYLCAWWWSGRATGELFFGEGSRLTVL.